This TCR beta chain stems from a study of shared clonotypes between healthy human individuals. Study context: There were three CD4 naive, three CD4 memory, two CD8 naive and one CD8 memory plates per donor.

V lost 0 bases to trimming and J lost 5 bases, with 8 bases between them. The CDR3 is 14 residues long. Germline values: CDR1 MNHNY, CDR2 SVGAGI (reference sequence). Only in-frame clones appear in the TCRdb table, and some are missing; sequencing was by immunoSEQ multiplex PCR. Among about 1.5 million clones listed, 96% were seen once. Overall study results and limits: Limited genetic and exposure-history diversity came from having few donors. Only blood was sampled; tissue repertoires likely differ.

Memory CD4+ cells were the fraction left after CD45RA+ naive selection. A note on this clone: No antigen is known for it.

This TCR derives from a man aged 25 to 40 in good health. V and J are TRBV6-6 and TRBJ1-5; D call uncertain. The sample consisted of naive CD4+ T cells sorted from blood. Subset: CD45RA+ positively selected. CDR3 DNA sequence: TGTGCCAGCAGTTACTCGACGGCCGATCAGCCCCAGCATTTT. It is translated as CASSYSTADQPQHF.